Listed here are 32 T cell receptor beta chains from one sample, sequenced in a study of vaccination and CD4 T cells after COVID-19. Regarding treatment: approximately 9-day PBMC culture with coronavirus spike peptide pools or control peptides (ViraFEST assay). CD4+ T cells that came from the unexposed donor were collected before the COVID-19 pandemic (2011-2018). These receptors are not linked to any known antigen. The Oncomine TCR Beta short-read assay was applied to DNA of cultured CD4+ T cells. TCRdb independently ran MiXCR on the PCR reads; one entry per CDR3 protein. The sample records 9,000 to 9,500 distinct CDR3 sequences, almost 50% being singletons. Sequencing used CD4+ T cells from blood, cultured in vitro. These receptors were collected from a human donor in good health.

The chain uses TRBV2 and TRBJ1-6; 9 bases match TRBD1. The germline V gene has CDR1 SNHLY and CDR2 FYNNEI. The CDR3 spans 14 residues. Trimming took 6 bases from V and 7 from J; bases not matched to a gene: 4. The CDR3: CASRDRGWNSPLHF. In DNA form, the CDR3 reads TGTGCCAGCAGGGACAGGGGTTGGAATTCACCCCTCCACTTT. Combining the CDR3 with reference TRBV2 and TRBJ1-6 gives the whole variable domain EPEVTQTPSHQVTQMGQEVILRCVPISNHLYFYWYRQILGQKVEFLVSFYNNEISEKSEIFDDQFSVERPDGSNFTLKIRSTKLEDSAMYFCASRDRGWNSPLHFGNGTRLTVT.

This sequence joins TRBV20-1 and TRBJ2-5; D is unclear. Germline CDR1 reads DFQATT; CDR2 reads SNEGSKA (reference sequence). Trimming left V 6 bases short and J 1 base short, with 3 bases between. There are 10 residues in the CDR3. CDR3 in amino acids: CSAAQETQYF. The CDR3 DNA follows: TGCAGTGCCGCCCAAGAGACCCAGTACTTC.

The chain recombines TRBV27 with TRBJ2-2; 8 bases are shared with TRBD2. The CDR3 is 17 residues long. Germline trimming cut 4 bases from V and 6 bases from J; bases unmatched to any gene: 13. Germline CDR1 and CDR2: MNHEY and SMNVEV (reference sequence). DNA of the CDR3: TGTGCCAGCAGTTCCCAACGGGGGGGCAATTTTGCCGGGGAGCTGTTTTTT. This codes for CASSSQRGGNFAGELFF.

This chain connects TRBV7-9 to TRBJ1-4, with no clear D. The CDR3 is made up of 13 amino acids. Germline V lookup: CDR1 SEHNR, CDR2 FQNEAQ (reference sequence). V lost 1 base to trimming and J lost 8 bases, with 8 bases between them. The CDR3 DNA reads TGTGCCAGCAGCTTAGTGGGCCCAGAAAAACTGTTTTTT. It specifies CASSLVGPEKLFF.

This clonotype has more than one count but fewer than ten. The genes are TRBV20-1 and TRBJ2-7; 9 positions agree with TRBD1. CDR3 size: 14 residues. With 6 bases clipped from V and 0 bases from J, the junction kept 6 bases outside the gene matches. CDR1 and CDR2 from the germline V gene are DFQATT and SNEGSKA (reference sequence). This CDR3 is CSARDRVFSYEQYF. CDR3 nucleotide sequence: TGCAGTGCGAGGGACAGGGTCTTCTCCTACGAGCAGTACTTC.

This clonotype was observed a handful of times. The rearrangement joins TRBV15 to TRBJ1-2; D is undetermined. V was cut by 0 bases and J by 1 base, with 15 bases left in between. There are 17 residues in the CDR3. CDR1 and CDR2 (germline): LNHNV, YYDKDF (reference sequence). This CDR3 is CATSRDRAAAINYGYTF. The CDR3 DNA reads TGTGCCACCAGCAGAGATCGGGCAGCCGCAATTAACTATGGCTACACCTTC.

This clonotype turned up a few times. The gene calls are TRBV12-3 or TRBV12-4 and TRBJ2-7; tentatively, D is TRBD2 (6 bases). CDR3 size: 14 residues. V lost 1 base, J lost 5 bases, and 12 bases lay in between. The DNA of the CDR3 is TGTGCCAGCAGTTTAGATAGCGGTACAAACGAGCAGTACTTC. Its translation is CASSLDSGTNEQYF.

The chain uses TRBV6-1 and TRBJ2-7; D is undetermined. V was trimmed by 6 bases and J by 2 bases, leaving 11 bases between them. The CDR3 is 13 residues long. Germline values: CDR1 MNHNS, CDR2 SASEGT. The CDR3 protein is CASRRGRAYEQYF. Here the CDR3 DNA reads TGTGCCAGCAGGAGAGGACGCGCCTACGAGCAGTACTTC.

This chain links TRBV6-2 or TRBV6-3 with TRBJ2-5, with D possibly TRBD2 on 5 matching bases. The CDR3 loop spans 15 amino acids. Trimming shortened V by 10 bases and J by 2 bases, and 20 bases separated the two germline ends. Germline CDR1 reads MNHEY; CDR2 reads SVGEGT. The CDR3, as DNA: TGTGCCACCCAACCTTACGGGATTGATCAAGAGACCCAGTACTTC. This codes for CATQPYGIDQETQYF.

CDR3 DNA: TGTGCCAGCAGCTGGGGAGGGACAGGATCCTGGGGGGCTTTCTTT. This encodes CASSWGGTGSWGAFF. The rearrangement links TRBV7-2 to TRBJ1-1, with 8 positions matching TRBD1. Germline loops: CDR1 SGHTA, CDR2 FQGNSA. V gave up 4 bases and J gave up 11 bases; unmatched junction bases: 15. The CDR3 consists of 15 residues.

This clonotype was seen a handful of times. The chain carries TRBV6-1 and TRBJ1-5; a possible D gene is TRBD1 (6 bases). Germline-derived CDR1 and CDR2 are MNHNS and SASEGT. V was trimmed by 4 bases and J by 6 bases, leaving 13 bases between them. The CDR3 loop spans 14 amino acids. The CDR3 nucleotides read TGTGCCAGCAGTGGGACAGTCGGGTCTCAGCCCCAGCATTTT. Protein product: CASSGTVGSQPQHF.

The chain links TRBV27 to TRBJ1-1; D possibly corresponds to TRBD1 (5 bases). V was trimmed by 3 bases and J by 3 bases, leaving 14 bases between them. The germline V gene has CDR1 MNHEY and CDR2 SMNVEV (reference sequence). This CDR3 is built from 15 residues. In DNA form, the CDR3 reads TGTGCCAGCAGTTTGAGGGAGGACACCTACACTGAAGCTTTCTTT. Protein product: CASSLREDTYTEAFF.

This sequence joins TRBV9 and TRBJ2-5; D is tentatively TRBD1 or TRBD2 (5 bases each). This CDR3 spans 14 amino acids. V lost 0 bases, J lost 0 bases, and 6 bases lay in between. The germline V gene has CDR1 SGDLS and CDR2 YYNGEE. CDR3 region: CASSVGGDQETQYF. The CDR3, as DNA: TGTGCCAGCAGCGTAGGAGGGGACCAAGAGACCCAGTACTTC.

The V call is TRBV4-1, the J call TRBJ2-7, with a tentative D call TRBD1 (6 bases). The V gene's germline CDR1 is MGHRA and CDR2 YSYEKL. The CDR3 loop spans 14 amino acids. Trimming left V 4 bases short and J 6 bases short, with 16 bases between. CDR3 coding DNA: TGCGCCAGCAGCCGGGCAACAGGGATCTCCGAGCAGTACTTC. Its translation is CASSRATGISEQYF.

This clonotype was counted once. The genes are TRBV5-4 and TRBJ2-3; D unclear. V lost 4 bases to trimming and J lost 6 bases, with 15 bases between them. CDR1 and CDR2 from the germline V gene are SGHNT and YYREEE (reference sequence). The CDR3 loop spans 14 amino acids. The CDR3 coding sequence is TGTGCCAGCAGCACAACCCGCGCGGTGGATACGCAGTATTTT. It specifies CASSTTRAVDTQYF.

V usage is TRBV5-5 and J usage is TRBJ1-5; D is uncertain. V lost 6 bases, J lost 3 bases, and 10 bases lay in between. The CDR3 has 13 residues. Per the germline V gene, CDR1 is SGHKS and CDR2 is YYEKEE (reference sequence). The CDR3 sequence: CASTPGDNQPQHF. The DNA of the CDR3 is TGTGCCAGCACCCCTGGGGACAATCAGCCCCAGCATTTT.

The chain is built from TRBV6-1 and TRBJ1-1; 7 bases map to TRBD1. Germline trimming cut 4 bases from V and 6 bases from J; bases unmatched to any gene: 11. The CDR3 length is 15 residues. Germline CDR1 is MNHNS and CDR2 is SASEGT. Here the CDR3 reads CASSGEGAVSAEAFF. In nucleotides, the CDR3 is TGTGCCAGCAGTGGGGAGGGGGCTGTTAGCGCTGAAGCTTTCTTT.

The V gene is TRBV29-1, the J gene TRBJ1-1; D is perhaps TRBD1 (5 bases). The germline V gene encodes CDR1 SQVTM and CDR2 ANQGSEA. There are 13 residues in the CDR3. Trimming shortened V by 4 bases and J by 4 bases, and 13 bases separated the two germline ends. CDR3 nucleotide sequence: TGCAGCGTTGCCTCAGGGAGCGGCACTGAAGCTTTCTTT. Protein product: CSVASGSGTEAFF.

The V and J genes are TRBV12-3 or TRBV12-4 and TRBJ1-1; a weak D match, TRBD1 (5 bases). Between the trimmed V and J ends, which lost 6 bases and 5 bases, there was a span of 13 bases. The CDR3 contains 13 residues. In nucleotides, the CDR3 is TGTGCCAGCAGCAAGCAGGGCCCAACTGAAGCTTTCTTT. Protein product: CASSKQGPTEAFF.

This clonotype showed up just a few times. The rearrangement joins TRBV28 to TRBJ1-1, with D possibly being TRBD1 (5 bases). This CDR3 has 12 residues. V lost 6 bases and J lost 7, with 12 bases in between. Germline V CDR1 and CDR2: MDHEN, SYDVKM. This CDR3 is CASSQGDGEAFF. As DNA, the CDR3 is TGTGCCAGCAGCCAGGGCGACGGTGAAGCTTTCTTT.

The V and J genes are TRBV11-2 and TRBJ2-1; a weak D match, TRBD2 (7 bases). CDR1 is SGHAT and CDR2 is FQNNGV in the germline V gene. Trimming pared 4 bases from V and 6 bases from J, leaving 22 bases between. CDR3 length: 17 amino acids. The CDR3 DNA is TGTGCCAGCAGCTCATTGGGAGGGAGAGTACAGGGCAATGAGCAGTTCTTC. This sequence encodes CASSSLGGRVQGNEQFF.

This chain uses TRBV12-3 or TRBV12-4 with TRBJ1-6, with D possibly matching TRBD1 (6 bases). Trimming shortened V by 5 bases and J by 6 bases, and 14 bases separated the two germline ends. The CDR3 runs 15 residues. The CDR3 nucleotides read TGTGCCAGCAGTCCCGGACAGACTGTTAATTCACCCCTCCACTTT. It encodes CASSPGQTVNSPLHF.

This chain connects TRBV27 to TRBJ1-6; D remains unclear. Trimming pared 4 bases from V and 7 bases from J, leaving 8 bases between. This CDR3 has 13 amino acids. Per the germline V gene, CDR1 is MNHEY and CDR2 is SMNVEV (reference sequence). The CDR3 reads CASSSPSNSPLHF. The CDR3 DNA follows: TGTGCCAGCAGTTCGCCGTCAAATTCACCCCTCCACTTT.

V and J are TRBV19 and TRBJ1-2, with a tentative D call TRBD1 (6 bases). V lost 3 bases and J 4 bases, leaving 18 bases between the germline ends. Germline-derived CDR1 and CDR2 are LNHDA and SQIVND (reference sequence). The CDR3 length is 16 residues. This chain's CDR3 is CASSIPREQGRYGYTF. The CDR3, as DNA: TGTGCCAGTAGTATCCCCCGGGAACAGGGACGCTATGGCTACACCTTC.

The sample holds a few counts of this clonotype. The chain couples TRBV6-1 to TRBJ1-1; the D is unclear. Germline lookup yields CDR1 MNHNS and CDR2 SASEGT. With 1 base removed from V and 3 bases from J, the gap between germline ends came to 0 bases. This CDR3 has 11 residues. The CDR3 is CASSEDTEAFF. CDR3 nucleotide sequence: TGTGCCAGCAGTGAAGACACTGAAGCTTTCTTT.

This clonotype was counted a single time. The chain carries TRBV2 and TRBJ2-5; 9 bases agree with TRBD2. The ends lost 9 bases at V and 4 bases at J; junction bases unmatched: 9. The germline gives CDR1 SNHLY, CDR2 FYNNEI. The CDR3 is 14 residues long. CDR3 sequence (DNA): TGTGCCAGTACGTCGAGCGGGAGGATAGAGACCCAGTACTTC. This gives the protein CASTSSGRIETQYF.

The V call is TRBV30, the J call TRBJ1-2; D might be TRBD1 (5 bases). The CDR3 totals 14 residues. CDR1 is GTSNPN and CDR2 is SVGIG in the germline V gene (reference sequence). V lost 4 bases, J lost 4 bases, and 16 bases lay in between. The CDR3: CAWIQLQGFYGYTF. DNA of the CDR3: TGTGCCTGGATTCAGCTGCAGGGATTCTATGGCTACACCTTC. The variable domain in full, completed from reference TRBV30 and TRBJ1-2, reads SQTIHQWPATLVQPVGSPLSLECTVEGTSNPNLYWYRQAAGRGLQLLFYSVGIGQISSEVPQNLSASRPQDRQFILSSKKLLLSDSGFYLCAWIQLQGFYGYTFGSGTRLTVV.

This clonotype was observed a handful of times. The chain carries TRBV2 and TRBJ1-1, with D uncertain. Germline values: CDR1 SNHLY, CDR2 FYNNEI. The CDR3 spans 15 residues. V lost 4 bases, J lost 6 bases, and 18 bases lay in between. CDR3 protein: CASSVEPGPSAEAFF. The CDR3 DNA sequence: TGTGCCAGCAGTGTAGAGCCGGGTCCCTCGGCTGAAGCTTTCTTT.

The V call is TRBV5-1, the J call TRBJ1-2; maybe TRBD1 (5 bases). Trimming removed 0 bases from V and 4 bases from J, with 10 bases in between. Germline V lookup: CDR1 SGHRS, CDR2 YFSETQ. The CDR3 contains 14 residues. The CDR3 region is CASSLVGDGYGYTF. CDR3 DNA sequence: TGCGCCAGCAGCTTGGTAGGGGACGGCTATGGCTACACCTTC.

This clonotype was detected only a few times. V and J are TRBV20-1 and TRBJ1-2; D remains unclear. V dropped 3 bases and J dropped 4 bases, with 21 bases sitting between them. This CDR3 comprises 16 residues. Germline V gene sequence: CDR1 DFQATT, CDR2 SNEGSKA (reference sequence). The CDR3 region is CSARKMRAGGGYGYTF. In DNA form, the CDR3 reads TGCAGTGCTAGGAAAATGCGCGCGGGCGGTGGCTATGGCTACACCTTC.

The chain uses TRBV5-5 and TRBJ1-1; tentative D call: TRBD1 (6 bases). Germline assignment: CDR1 SGHKS and CDR2 YYEKEE (reference sequence). Trimming left V 2 bases short and J 3 bases short, with 17 bases between. CDR3 size: 16 residues. CDR3 DNA sequence: TGTGCCAGCAGCTTCGGCGGGGGGCTCTTGGACACTGAAGCTTTCTTT. It codes for CASSFGGGLLDTEAFF. Based on the CDR3 plus reference TRBV5-5 and TRBJ1-1, the full variable domain is DAGVTQSPTHLIKTRGQQVTLRCSPISGHKSVSWYQQVLGQGPQFIFQYYEKEERGRGNFPDRFSARQFPNYSSELNVNALLLGDSALYLCASSFGGGLLDTEAFFGQGTRLTVV.

The chain is built from TRBV7-2 and TRBJ2-1, with 10 bases matching TRBD2. The CDR3 totals 19 residues. The junction had 14 bases not matched to a gene; V was cut back by 5 bases and J by 1 base. The germline gives CDR1 SGHTA, CDR2 FQGNSA. The CDR3 DNA is TGTGCCAGCAGCCCACTGGGGCTAGCGGGAGAGGGGTCCTACAATGAGCAGTTCTTC. As protein: CASSPLGLAGEGSYNEQFF.